This T cell receptor beta chain stems from a study of immune cell composition in non-small cell lung cancer. This clone was detected only once. What it binds is unknown. Method: immunoSEQ multiplex PCR; TCRdb's copy keeps in-frame clones and lacks some. The sample has 5,500 to 6,000 clones, around 80% seen once. The CDR3 loop spans 16 amino acids. The junction had 6 bases not matched to a gene; V was cut back by 4 bases and J by 0 bases. From germline, CDR1 is SGDLS and CDR2 YYNGEE. Regarding the study as a whole: Squamous carcinomas (approximately 75%) more often had tumour-associated clones >0.5% than adenocarcinomas (roughly 35%).

The chain uses TRBV9 and TRBJ1-2; 10 bases are shared with TRBD1. Material for sequencing was lung tumor tissue. This TCR was recovered from a human donor with non-small cell lung cancer. The CDR3 loop reads CASSPGQGVSNYGYTF. The CDR3 DNA reads TGTGCCAGCAGCCCCGGACAGGGGGTCTCTAACTATGGCTACACCTTC. Full variable domain (missing parts from reference TRBV9 and TRBJ1-2): DSGVTQTPKHLITATGQRVTLRCSPRSGDLSVYWYQQSLDQGLQFLIQYYNGEERAKGNILERFSAQQFPDLHSELNLSSLELGDSALYFCASSPGQGVSNYGYTFGSGTRLTVV.